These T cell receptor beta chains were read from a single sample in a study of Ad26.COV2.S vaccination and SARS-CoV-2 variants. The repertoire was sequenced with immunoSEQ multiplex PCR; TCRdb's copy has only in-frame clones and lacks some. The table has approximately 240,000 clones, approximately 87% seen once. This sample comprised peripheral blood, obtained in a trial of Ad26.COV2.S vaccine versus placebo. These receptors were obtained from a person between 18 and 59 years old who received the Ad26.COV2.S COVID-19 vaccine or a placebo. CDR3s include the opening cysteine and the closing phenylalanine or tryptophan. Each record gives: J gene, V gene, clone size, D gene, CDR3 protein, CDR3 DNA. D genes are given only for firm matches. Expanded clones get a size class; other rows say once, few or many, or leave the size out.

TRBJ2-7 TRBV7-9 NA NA CASSPVTGTYEQYF TGTGCCAGCAGCCCAGTGACAGGCACCTACGAGCAGTACTTC
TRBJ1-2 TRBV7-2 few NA CASSPSRDVGGYTF TGTGCCAGCAGCCCATCACGGGATGTAGGTGGCTACACCTTC
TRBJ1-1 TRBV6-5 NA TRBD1 CASSWTGGTAEAFF TGTGCCAGCAGTTGGACAGGGGGCACGGCTGAAGCTTTCTTT
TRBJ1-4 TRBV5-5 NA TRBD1 CASSRDSARMSTNEKLFF TGTGCCAGCAGCCGGGACAGCGCCCGGATGTCCACTAATGAAAAACTGTTTTTT
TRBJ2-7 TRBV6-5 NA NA CASGNGAQYEQYF TGTGCCAGCGGAAACGGGGCCCAGTACGAGCAGTACTTC
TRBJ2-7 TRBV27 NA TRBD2 CASSPGLAAFAYEQYF TGTGCCAGCAGTCCCGGACTAGCGGCTTTCGCCTACGAGCAGTACTTC
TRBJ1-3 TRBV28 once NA CASSPRDGYSGNTIYF TGTGCCAGCAGCCCGCGCGACGGGTACTCTGGAAACACCATATATTTT
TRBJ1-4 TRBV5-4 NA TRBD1 CASSGGQQPEKLFF TGTGCCAGCAGCGGGGGACAGCAACCGGAAAAACTGTTTTTT
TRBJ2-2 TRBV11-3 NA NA CASSSGDRLLGTGELFF TGTGCCAGCAGCTCCGGGGACCGCCTGTTGGGCACCGGGGAGCTGTTTTTT
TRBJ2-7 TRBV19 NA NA CASSIGQYYEQYF TGTGCCAGTAGTATCGGACAATACTACGAGCAGTACTTC
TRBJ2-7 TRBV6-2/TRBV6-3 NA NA CASSPPLQGGFHEQYF TGTGCCAGCAGTCCCCCACTACAGGGGGGGTTCCACGAGCAGTACTTC
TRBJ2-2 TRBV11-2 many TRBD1 CASSLASGGTGELFF TGTGCCAGCAGCTTAGCATCAGGGGGTACCGGGGAGCTGTTTTTT
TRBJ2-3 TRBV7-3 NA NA CASSLTGGPGDTQYF TGTGCCAGCAGCTTAACCGGGGGTCCCGGGGATACGCAGTATTTT
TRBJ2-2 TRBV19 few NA CASSIVRDTGELFF TGTGCCAGTAGTATCGTAAGGGACACCGGGGAGCTGTTTTTT
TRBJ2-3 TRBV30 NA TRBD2 CAWTVGGFTDTQYF TGTGCCTGGACGGTCGGGGGGTTCACAGATACGCAGTATTTT
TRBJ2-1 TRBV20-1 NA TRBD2 CSARDWGTKFF TGCAGTGCTAGAGATTGGGGGACTAAGTTCTTC
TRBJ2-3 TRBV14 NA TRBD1 CASSTWTGLMDTQYF TGTGCCAGCAGCACCTGGACAGGGCTAATGGATACGCAGTATTTT
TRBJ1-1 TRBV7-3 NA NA CASSSGLRGEAFF TGTGCCAGCAGCTCGGGACTCCGTGGGGAAGCTTTCTTT
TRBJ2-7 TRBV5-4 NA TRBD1 CASSYDRAEQYF TGTGCCAGCAGCTACGACAGGGCAGAGCAGTACTTC
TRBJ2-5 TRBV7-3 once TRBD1 CASSLTGVETQYF TGTGCCAGCAGCTTGACAGGGGTCGAGACCCAGTACTTC
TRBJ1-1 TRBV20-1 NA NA CSAGGSSGNTEAFF TGCAGTGCTGGTGGGAGTTCGGGGAACACTGAAGCTTTCTTT
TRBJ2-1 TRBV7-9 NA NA CASSSGLAAYSYNEQFF TGTGCCAGCAGCTCCGGACTTGCGGCGTACTCCTACAATGAGCAGTTCTTC
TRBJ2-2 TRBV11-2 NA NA CASRPRHRVTGELFF TGTGCCAGCAGACCAAGGCACAGGGTCACCGGGGAGCTGTTTTTT
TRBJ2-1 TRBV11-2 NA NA CASSPITSYNEQFF TGTGCCAGCAGCCCAATTACTAGTTACAATGAGCAGTTCTTC
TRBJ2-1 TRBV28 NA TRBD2 CASSSRLAGDHYNEQFF TGTGCCAGCAGTTCCCGGCTAGCGGGAGATCACTACAATGAGCAGTTCTTC
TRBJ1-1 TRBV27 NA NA CASSQYRAYTEAFF TGTGCCAGCAGCCAATACAGGGCTTACACTGAAGCTTTCTTT
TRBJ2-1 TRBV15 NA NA CATSRVASRSYNEQFF TGTGCCACCAGCAGAGTGGCGTCCCGCTCCTACAATGAGCAGTTCTTC
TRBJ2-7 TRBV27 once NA CASSLYPGMGYEQYF TGTGCCAGCAGTTTATACCCGGGAATGGGCTACGAGCAGTACTTC
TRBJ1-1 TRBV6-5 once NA CASRPHSLHTEAFF TGTGCCAGCAGACCCCACAGCCTTCACACTGAAGCTTTCTTT
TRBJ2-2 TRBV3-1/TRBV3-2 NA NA CASSQRKGMSGELFF TGTGCCAGCAGCCAGAGGAAGGGAATGAGCGGGGAGCTGTTTTTT
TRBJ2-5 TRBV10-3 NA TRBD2 CAIAIAGVSETQYF TGTGCCATCGCTATAGCGGGAGTGTCAGAGACCCAGTACTTC
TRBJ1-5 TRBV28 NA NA CASSLDRNQPQHF TGTGCCAGCAGCCTTGACAGAAATCAGCCCCAGCATTTT
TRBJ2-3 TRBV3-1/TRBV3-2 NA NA CASSPTVGHSTSTDTQYF TGTGCCAGCAGCCCTACCGTTGGACATTCTACTAGCACAGATACGCAGTATTTT
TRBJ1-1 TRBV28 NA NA CASSSKTLRDALPGTEAFF TGTGCCAGCAGTTCCAAGACCCTCCGGGACGCTCTCCCTGGCACTGAAGCTTTCTTT
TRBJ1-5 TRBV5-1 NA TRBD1 CASSLGQGQDQPQHF TGCGCCAGCAGCCTGGGACAGGGGCAAGATCAGCCCCAGCATTTT
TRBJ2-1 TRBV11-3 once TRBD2 CASSLESSGLAGGPLVEQFF TGTGCCAGCAGCTTAGAGTCGTCGGGACTAGCGGGGGGGCCGTTAGTTGAGCAGTTCTTC
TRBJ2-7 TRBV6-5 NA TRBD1 CASSRGTGTYEQYF TGTGCCAGCAGTAGGGGGACAGGAACTTACGAGCAGTACTTC
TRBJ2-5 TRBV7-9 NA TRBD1 CASSGTGYGETQYF TGTGCCAGCAGCGGGACAGGGTATGGAGAGACCCAGTACTTC
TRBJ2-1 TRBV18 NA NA CASSLIGTNNEQFF TGTGCCAGCTCACTCATCGGGACCAACAATGAGCAGTTCTTC
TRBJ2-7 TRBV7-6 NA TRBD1 CASSLYRDRAYEQYF TGTGCCAGCAGCCTCTACCGGGACAGGGCCTACGAGCAGTACTTC
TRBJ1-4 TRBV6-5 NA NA CASSYAGRANEKLFF TGTGCCAGCAGTTACGCAGGCAGGGCGAATGAAAAACTGTTTTTT
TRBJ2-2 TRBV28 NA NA CASTQNTGELFF TGTGCCAGCACTCAGAACACCGGGGAGCTGTTTTTT
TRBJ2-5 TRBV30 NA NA CAWSALPPGTQETQYF TGTGCCTGGAGTGCCTTACCCCCAGGGACCCAAGAGACCCAGTACTTC
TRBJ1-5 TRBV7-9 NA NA CASRSDSNQPQHF TGTGCCAGCAGGTCAGATAGCAATCAGCCCCAGCATTTT
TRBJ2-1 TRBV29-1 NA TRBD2 CSVVHSGGANEQFF TGCAGCGTTGTCCATAGCGGGGGGGCCAATGAGCAGTTCTTC
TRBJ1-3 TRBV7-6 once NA CASSGGTPPDIYF TGTGCCAGCAGCGGAGGGACACCCCCGGACATATATTTT
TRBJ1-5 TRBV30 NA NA CAWSVSGSLSNQPQHF TGTGCCTGGAGCGTCAGTGGTTCGCTTAGCAATCAGCCCCAGCATTTT
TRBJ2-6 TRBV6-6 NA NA CASSPHGWGALSGANVLTF TGTGCCAGCAGTCCCCATGGGTGGGGGGCGCTTTCTGGGGCCAACGTCCTGACTTTC
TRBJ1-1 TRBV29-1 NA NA CSAAQTNTEAFF TGCAGCGCAGCCCAGACAAACACTGAAGCTTTCTTT
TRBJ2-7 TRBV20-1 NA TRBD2 CSASGLAGALDLRQQYF TGCAGTGCTAGTGGACTAGCGGGGGCCCTGGACCTACGTCAGCAGTACTTC
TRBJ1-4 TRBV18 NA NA CASSPSRGEKLFF TGTGCCAGCTCACCAAGTCGGGGGGAAAAACTGTTTTTT
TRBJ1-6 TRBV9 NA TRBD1 CASSVGTGENSPLHF TGTGCCAGCAGCGTGGGGACAGGGGAGAATTCACCCCTCCACTTT
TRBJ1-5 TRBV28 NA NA CASSFAGDANQPQHF TGTGCCAGCAGTTTTGCAGGGGACGCCAATCAGCCCCAGCATTTT
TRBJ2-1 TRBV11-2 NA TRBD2 CASSRTGLAADEQFF TGTGCCAGCAGCCGAACGGGACTAGCTGCTGATGAGCAGTTCTTC
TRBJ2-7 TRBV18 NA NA CASSQAKTSYEQYF TGTGCCAGCTCACAGGCCAAAACCTCCTACGAGCAGTACTTC
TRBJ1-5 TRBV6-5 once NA CASSYQGGGNQPQHF TGTGCCAGCAGTTACCAGGGAGGTGGCAATCAGCCCCAGCATTTT
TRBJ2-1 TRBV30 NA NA CAWGLRAGYNEQFF TGTGCCTGGGGGCTCCGGGCAGGCTACAATGAGCAGTTCTTC
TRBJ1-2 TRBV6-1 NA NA CASSDRLYGYTF TGTGCCAGCAGTGACAGACTCTATGGCTACACCTTC